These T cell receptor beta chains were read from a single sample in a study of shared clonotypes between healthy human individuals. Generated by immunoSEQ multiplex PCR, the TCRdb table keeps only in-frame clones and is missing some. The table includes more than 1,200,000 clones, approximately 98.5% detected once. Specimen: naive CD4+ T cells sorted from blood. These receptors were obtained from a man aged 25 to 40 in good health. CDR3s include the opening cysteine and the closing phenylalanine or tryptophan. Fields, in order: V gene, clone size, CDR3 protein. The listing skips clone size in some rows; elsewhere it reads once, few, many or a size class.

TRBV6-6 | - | CASSPRVVAQHF
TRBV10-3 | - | CAISDLSGRVYEQYF
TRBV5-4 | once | CASSPGGRSTDTQYF
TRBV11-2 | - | CASSYLGYEQYF
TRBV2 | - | CASSPSGTYTGELFF
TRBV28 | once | CASSNGNYYEQYF
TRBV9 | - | CASSVAAVNAYEQYF
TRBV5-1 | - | CASSLAGTHEEEQFF
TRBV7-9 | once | CASSLGGPSAEKLFF
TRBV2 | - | CASRLAEDEQYF
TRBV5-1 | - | CASSLTGVGEAFF
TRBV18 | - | CASSPQSRIEAYEQYF
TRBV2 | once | CASSVLRGSTGELFF
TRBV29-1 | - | CSVLIGSAYEQYF
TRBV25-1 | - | CASSEFLAGGPTDTQYF
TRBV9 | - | CASSVTGRAGANVLTF
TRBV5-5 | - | CASTISPFQVLSQPQHF
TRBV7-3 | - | CASSLTAGAGDNEQFF
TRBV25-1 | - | CASSEMGGAYEQYF
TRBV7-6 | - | CASSLAAGGPVDTQYF
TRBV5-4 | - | CASSLAGGITGELFF
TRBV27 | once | CASSSGQGGGGTQHF
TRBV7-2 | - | CASSRLGLAADTQYF